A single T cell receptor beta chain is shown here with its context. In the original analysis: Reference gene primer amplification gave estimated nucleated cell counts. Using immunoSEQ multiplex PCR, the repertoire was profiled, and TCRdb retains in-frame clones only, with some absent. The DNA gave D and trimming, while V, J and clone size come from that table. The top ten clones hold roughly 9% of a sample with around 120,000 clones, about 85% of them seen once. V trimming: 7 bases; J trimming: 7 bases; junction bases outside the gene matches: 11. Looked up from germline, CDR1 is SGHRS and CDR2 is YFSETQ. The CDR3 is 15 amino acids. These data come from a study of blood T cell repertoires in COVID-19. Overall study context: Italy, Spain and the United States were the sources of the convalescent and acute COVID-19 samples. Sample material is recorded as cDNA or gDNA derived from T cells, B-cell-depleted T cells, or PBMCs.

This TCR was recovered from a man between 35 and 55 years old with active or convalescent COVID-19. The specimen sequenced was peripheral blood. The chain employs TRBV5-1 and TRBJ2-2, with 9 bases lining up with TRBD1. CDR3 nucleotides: TGCGCCAGCGGGACCGGGACAGGGAGAGGCGGGGAGCTGTTTTTT. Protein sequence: CASGTGTGRGGELFF.